The 15 T cell receptor beta chains in this list originate from one sample, sequenced in a study of molecular identifiers for immune sequencing clone quantification. TCRdb re-analysed the PCR reads in MiXCR, keeping a single row per CDR3 protein. The table shows about 54,000 distinct CDR3 sequences, with 20% to 25% occurring only once. The sample comprised naive CD8+ T cells from blood, with Jurkat cell RNA spiked in. Subset here: FACS-sorted CD8+CD4-CCR7+CD45RA+ naive T cells. These receptors came from a human donor in good health. Some libraries in this study had Jurkat cell RNA spiked in.

This chain links TRBV4-3 with TRBJ2-6, with 7 bases that match TRBD1. Germline V gene sequence: CDR1 LGHNA, CDR2 YSLEER. The CDR3 contains 19 residues. Unmatched junction bases numbered 8, after V lost 0 bases and J lost 0 bases. The CDR3 is CASSQDSTGAPSGANVLTF. The DNA for the CDR3 is TGCGCCAGCAGCCAAGATTCCACAGGGGCCCCCTCTGGGGCCAACGTCCTGACTTTC.

At least ten counts were recorded for this clonotype. CDR3 protein: CASSETIAGESTDTQYF. DNA for the CDR3: TGTGCCAGCAGTGAAACCATAGCGGGGGAAAGCACAGATACGCAGTATTTT. The rearrangement links TRBV6-5 to TRBJ2-3, with 9 bases fitting TRBD2. Germline CDR1 reads MNHEY; CDR2 reads SVGAGI. Trimming removed 5 bases from V and 0 bases from J; junction bases left unmatched: 9. The CDR3 sequence is 17 residues long.

This clonotype was recorded many times. V usage is TRBV6-2 or TRBV6-3 and J usage is TRBJ2-5; D gene unclear. Trimming removed 6 bases at V and 4 bases at J, with 6 bases between. Per the germline V gene, CDR1 is MNHEY and CDR2 is SVGEGT. The CDR3 length is 11 residues. In nucleotides, the CDR3 is TGTGCCAGCAGCGTTCGAGAGACCCAGTACTTC. Its translation: CASSVRETQYF.

There are many counts of this clonotype. This rearrangement joins TRBV7-9 to TRBJ2-3; D is possibly TRBD2 (6 bases). The CDR3 runs 15 residues. Germline CDR1 reads SEHNR; CDR2 reads FQNEAQ (reference sequence). V lost 1 base and J 12 bases, leaving 20 bases between the germline ends. CDR3 residues: CASSLVQLARNPQYF. The CDR3 coding sequence is TGTGCCAGCAGCTTAGTTCAACTAGCTCGAAATCCCCAGTATTTT. The complete variable domain, with remaining parts taken from reference TRBV7-9 and TRBJ2-3, reads DTGVSQNPRHKITKRGQNVTFRCDPISEHNRLYWYRQTLGQGPEFLTYFQNEAQLEKSRLLSDRFSAERPKGSFSTLEIQRTEQGDSAMYLCASSLVQLARNPQYFGPGTRLTVL.

This clonotype was detected ten times or more. The V gene is TRBV6-6, the J gene TRBJ2-3; D might be TRBD2 (5 bases). Germline loops: CDR1 MNHNY, CDR2 SVGAGI (reference sequence). The length of the CDR3 is 15 residues. V was shortened by 5 bases and J by 1 base, with 13 bases between the two germline ends. In nucleotides, the CDR3 is TGTGCCAGCAGTCCCAGTGGTAGCGGCACAGATACGCAGTATTTT. The encoded protein is CASSPSGSGTDTQYF.

Turning to this clonotype: One base away lies a much larger clone, so this may be a sequencing read error. This rearrangement joins TRBV9 to TRBJ1-1; D gene uncertain. Germline V gene sequence: CDR1 SGDLS, CDR2 YYNGEE. The CDR3 totals 13 residues. Trimming took 0 bases from V and 3 from J, leaving 6 bases between them. CDR3 DNA: TGTGCCAGCAGCGTAGCTGCGGACACTGAAGCTTTCTTT. Translated, it gives CASSVAADTEAFF.

There are many counts of this clonotype. The V call is TRBV20-1, the J call TRBJ2-1; 7 bases line up with TRBD2. Germline CDR1 reads DFQATT; CDR2 reads SNEGSKA (reference sequence). This CDR3 region has 15 residues. The ends lost 3 bases at V and 0 bases at J; junction bases unmatched: 5. In DNA form, the CDR3 reads TGCAGTGCTAGGTCCCGGGACTACTCCTACAATGAGCAGTTCTTC. It translates to CSARSRDYSYNEQFF.

As to this clonotype: This may be a read error, as it is one base from a much larger clone. The gene calls are TRBV28 and TRBJ2-7; D may be TRBD2 (5 bases). CDR1 is MDHEN, CDR2 SYDVKM, per germline. The CDR3 has 13 residues. The CDR3 loop is CASSYVGIYEQHF. CDR3 in DNA: TGTGCCAGCAGCTATGTCGGGATCTACGAGCAGCACTTC. The full variable domain, rest sourced from reference TRBV28 and TRBJ2-7, is DVKVTQSSRYLVKRTGEKVFLECVQDMDHENMFWYRQDPGLGLRLIYFSYDVKMKEKGDIPEGYSVSREKKERFSLILESASTNQTSMYLCASSYVGIYEQHFGPGTRLTVT.

This clonotype has ten or more counts. The chain employs TRBV20-1 and TRBJ2-7; 11 bases fit TRBD2. The CDR3 is made up of 13 amino acids. V lost 6 bases, J lost 4 bases, and 5 bases stayed unmatched. Germline V gene sequence: CDR1 DFQATT, CDR2 SNEGSKA (reference sequence). The CDR3 nucleotides are TGCAGTGCGACTAGCGGGATGATGTACGAGCAGTACTTC. This codes for CSATSGMMYEQYF.

In its sample, this clonotype was seen many times. The chain links TRBV9 to TRBJ2-3; D is uncertain. V was clipped by 0 bases and J by 7 bases, with 15 bases between them. The CDR3 loop spans 15 amino acids. Germline V gene lookup returns CDR1 SGDLS and CDR2 YYNGEE. CDR3 nucleotide sequence: TGTGCCAGCAGCGTAGTGGCAGACGCCAGGAATACGCAGTATTTT. This gives the protein CASSVVADARNTQYF.

About this clonotype itself: Given a much more abundant clone one base away, this may be a read error. V usage is TRBV10-3 and J usage is TRBJ1-2; a possible D gene is TRBD1 (6 bases). CDR1 is ENHRY and CDR2 is SYGVKD in the germline V gene. This CDR3 region has 15 residues. CDR3 amino acids: CAICEARGSFYGYTF. As DNA, the CDR3 is TGTGCCATCTGTGAGGCCAGGGGAAGTTTCTATGGCTACACCTTC.

The chain has TRBV7-9 and TRBJ1-5; 11 nucleotides line up with TRBD1. Germline CDR1 is SEHNR and CDR2 is FQNEAQ (reference sequence). This CDR3 has 16 amino acids. Losses at the gene ends were 1 base for V and 7 bases for J; bases not matched to a gene: 6. CDR3 sequence (DNA): TGTGCCAGCAGCTTAGGCGGACAGGGGGCTTGGCAGCCCCAGCATTTT. This encodes CASSLGGQGAWQPQHF.

This clonotype was recorded many times. The genes are TRBV9 and TRBJ1-3; 7 positions agree with TRBD1. The V gene's germline CDR1 is SGDLS and CDR2 YYNGEE. This CDR3 has 16 amino acids. J gave up 0 bases and V 4 bases, and 7 bases lay outside the gene matches. In DNA, the CDR3 is TGTGCCAGCAGCTCACCGGGACAGAGCTCTGGAAACACCATATATTTT. This codes for CASSSPGQSSGNTIYF.

V and J are TRBV5-1 and TRBJ1-1; the D gene is possibly TRBD1 (5 bases). Germline CDR1 is SGHRS and CDR2 is YFSETQ. The V and J ends lost 1 base and 10 bases respectively, with 23 bases between them. The length of the CDR3 is 16 residues. CDR3 region: CASSLYDGTAYGGAFF. The DNA for the CDR3 is TGCGCCAGCAGCTTGTATGATGGGACGGCGTACGGGGGAGCTTTCTTT.

This clonotype occurred many times. The chain couples TRBV6-5 to TRBJ2-1; no clear D gene. Per the germline V gene, CDR1 is MNHEY and CDR2 is SVGAGI. This CDR3 is built from 13 residues. Trimming took off 6 bases at V and 4 bases at J, with 10 bases between the two ends. CDR3 in amino acids: CASSPTRYNEQFF. DNA of the CDR3: TGTGCCAGCAGCCCGACTCGGTACAATGAGCAGTTCTTC.